One sample yielded the 16 T cell receptor beta chains listed below, sequenced in a study of blood T cell repertoires in COVID-19. Clones were read by immunoSEQ multiplex PCR, and TCRdb kept only the in-frame ones, dropping some. The sample lists roughly 260,000 clones, around 85% occurring once. Sequencing was performed on PBMCs or T cells enriched from blood (not recorded which). These receptors all stem from a woman in her forties or fifties who had recovered from COVID-19.

V usage is TRBV4-2 and J usage is TRBJ2-1; 8 bases are a match to TRBD2. The CDR3 covers 16 residues. Trimming took 3 bases from V and 7 from J; bases not matched to a gene: 11. The V gene's germline CDR1 is LGHNA and CDR2 YNFKEQ. CDR3 nucleotides: TGTGCCAGCAGCCAGGCCGGGACTAGGCTTCGAAATGAGCAGTTCTTC. Residues: CASSQAGTRLRNEQFF.

This clone turned up a few times. The V and J genes are TRBV5-1 and TRBJ1-5; TRBD1 matches at 8 bases. Germline V gene lookup returns CDR1 SGHRS and CDR2 YFSETQ. The CDR3 spans 15 residues. V gave up 1 base and J gave up 7 bases; unmatched junction bases: 7. CDR3 bases: TGCGCCAGCAGCTTGATGACAGGGGAGGGACAGCCCCAGCATTTT. Translated: CASSLMTGEGQPQHF.

The chain recombines TRBV28 with TRBJ2-2, with TRBD1 identical over 8 bases. After removal of 7 bases from V and 7 bases from J, the junction contained 8 bases not matched to a gene. CDR3 length: 14 amino acids. Germline CDR1 reads MDHEN; CDR2 reads SYDVKM. The CDR3 region is CASTLQGESGELFF. CDR3 nucleotides: TGTGCCAGCACCTTACAGGGGGAGAGCGGGGAGCTGTTTTTT.

The V call is TRBV3-1 (or the pseudogene TRBV3-2), the J call TRBJ2-7; 9 nucleotides line up with TRBD2. This CDR3 is built from 14 residues. In germline, CDR1 is LGHDT, CDR2 YNNKEL (reference sequence). V lost 1 base to trimming and J lost 3 bases; unmatched junction nucleotides: 1. This CDR3 reads CASSQGTSDYEQYF. CDR3 sequence (DNA): TGTGCCAGCAGCCAAGGGACTAGCGACTACGAGCAGTACTTC.

This rearrangement joins TRBV15 to TRBJ1-1; D is undetermined. V was clipped by 0 bases and J by 10 bases, with 21 bases between them. Germline CDR1 and CDR2: LNHNV and YYDKDF (reference sequence). The CDR3 contains 16 residues. CDR3 residues: CATSRDRTAGGGGAFF. The CDR3 nucleotides read TGTGCCACCAGCAGAGATCGGACGGCAGGCGGAGGTGGAGCTTTCTTT.

The V gene is TRBV20-1, the J gene TRBJ2-3, with 12 bases aligning to TRBD2. Germline V CDR1 and CDR2: DFQATT, SNEGSKA (reference sequence). This CDR3 is built from 16 residues. The V and J ends lost 3 bases and 3 bases, in that order; junction bases with no gene match: 7. Here the CDR3 reads CSASRLAGGATDTQYF. The CDR3 DNA is TGCAGTGCTAGTCGCCTAGCGGGAGGGGCTACAGATACGCAGTATTTT.

The V and J genes are TRBV7-9 and TRBJ1-2, with TRBD1 matching over 11 bases. V shed 2 bases and J 8 bases; nucleotides not matched to a gene: 7. The CDR3 is 15 residues long. Germline V gene sequence: CDR1 SEHNR, CDR2 FQNEAQ (reference sequence). The CDR3 reads CASSLSGQGAKGYTF. The CDR3 region has the DNA TGTGCCAGCAGCTTATCCGGACAGGGGGCCAAAGGCTACACCTTC.

J is TRBJ1-2 and V is TRBV28; D might be TRBD1 (5 bases). Germline loops: CDR1 MDHEN, CDR2 SYDVKM. CDR3 length equals 13 residues. V lost 9 bases and J lost 8, with 19 bases in between. DNA of the CDR3: TGTGCCAGTGTGGGGCAGCCTTTGGGCGGCTACACCTTC. Its protein product is CASVGQPLGGYTF.

The chain recombines TRBV6-2 or TRBV6-3 with TRBJ1-1, with 9 bases matching TRBD1. This CDR3 contains 17 residues. Trimming took 1 base from V and 0 from J; bases not matched to a gene: 6. Germline V CDR1 and CDR2: MNHEY, SVGEGT. CDR3 residues: CASSYLATGGVNTEAFF. The CDR3 region has the DNA TGTGCCAGCAGTTACTTAGCGACAGGGGGAGTGAACACTGAAGCTTTCTTT.

V usage is TRBV2 and J usage is TRBJ2-3; 7 bases fit TRBD2. This CDR3 has 14 residues. CDR1 and CDR2 (germline): SNHLY, FYNNEI. V shed 8 bases, J shed 2 bases, and the junction held 7 bases outside the gene matches. The CDR3 protein is CASGAGFLTDTQYF. The CDR3 DNA is TGTGCCAGCGGAGCGGGGTTCCTCACAGATACGCAGTATTTT.

This clone was seen just once. The chain carries TRBV2 and TRBJ1-5, with 7 bases fitting TRBD1. The CDR3 has 14 residues. The V gene's germline CDR1 is SNHLY and CDR2 FYNNEI. Trimming cost V 7 bases and J 6 bases; bases outside gene matches: 9. The CDR3 DNA reads TGTGCCAGCAACGAGGGGGCTATTGGTCAGCCCCAGCATTTT. Its protein product is CASNEGAIGQPQHF.

The V and J genes are TRBV19 and TRBJ1-1; D remains ambiguous. This CDR3 has 11 amino acids. Germline values: CDR1 LNHDA, CDR2 SQIVND (reference sequence). V was clipped by 9 bases and J by 9 bases, with 14 bases between them. CDR3 sequence reads: CASSVPVKAFF. The CDR3 coding sequence is TGTGCCAGCTCGGTCCCGGTAAAAGCTTTCTTT.

This clone was detected a few times. CDR3 bases: TGTGCCAGCAGCCAAGATTGGGCAGGGACATTAAACGAGCAGTACTTC. This translates into CASSQDWAGTLNEQYF. The chain joins TRBV14 to TRBJ2-7, with TRBD1 as a possible D gene (6 bases). Trimming stripped 0 bases from V and 5 bases from J, with 17 bases between. The CDR3 is 16 amino acids. The germline gives CDR1 SGHDN, CDR2 FVKESK.

V is TRBV15 and J is TRBJ1-5, with D possibly matching TRBD1 (6 bases). The CDR3 runs 15 residues. Trimming took 2 bases from V and 4 from J, leaving 12 bases between them. The germline CDR1 and CDR2 sequences are LNHNV and YYDKDF (reference sequence). In DNA form, the CDR3 reads TGTGCCACCAGCAGAAACCGGGACAAAAATCAGCCCCAGCATTTT. Protein: CATSRNRDKNQPQHF.

This clone was counted between two and nine times. The chain combines TRBV5-8 with TRBJ2-7; D is unclear. Germline CDR1 SGHTS, CDR2 YDEGEE. Between the trimmed V and J ends, which lost 4 bases and 3 bases, there was a span of 5 bases. The length of the CDR3 is 11 residues. CDR3 sequence (DNA): TGTGCCAGCAGCACCTACTACGAGCAGTACTTC. Its translation is CASSTYYEQYF. Full variable domain (rest looked up from reference TRBV5-8 and TRBJ2-7): EAGVTQSPTHLIKTRGQQATLRCSPISGHTSVYWYQQALGLGLQFLLWYDEGEERNRGNFPPRFSGRQFPNYSSELNVNALELEDSALYLCASSTYYEQYFGPGTRLTVT.

This chain joins TRBV27 and TRBJ2-3, with D unresolved. This CDR3 spans 16 amino acids. Trimming took 5 bases from V and 5 from J, leaving 20 bases between them. Germline V CDR1 and CDR2: MNHEY, SMNVEV (reference sequence). This chain's CDR3 is CASSPLRLFEVDTQYF. CDR3 DNA sequence: TGTGCCAGCAGTCCTCTCCGACTGTTCGAGGTAGATACGCAGTATTTT.